The next 10 T cell receptor beta chains were all read from a single sample in a study of T cell responses to AZD1222 COVID-19 vaccine. Sequenced by immunoSEQ multiplex PCR; TCRdb stores in-frame clones only, minus some. The sample records roughly 200,000 clones, roughly 92% being singletons. Sequencing used peripheral blood, obtained 28 days after the second AZD1222 dose. Receptors were obtained from an adult who received the AZD1222 COVID-19 vaccine.

The V gene is TRBV19, the J gene TRBJ2-7, with TRBD2 matching over 7 bases. Germline V CDR1 and CDR2: LNHDA, SQIVND (reference sequence). CDR3 size: 13 residues. V lost 8 bases and J lost 5; bases outside the gene matches: 9. This chain's CDR3 is CASGSLAVNEQYF. The CDR3 nucleotides read TGTGCCAGTGGGTCGCTAGCGGTCAACGAGCAGTACTTC. Full variable domain (rest looked up from reference TRBV19 and TRBJ2-7): DGGITQSPKYLFRKEGQNVTLSCEQNLNHDAMYWYRQDPGQGLRLIYYSQIVNDFQKGDIAEGYSVSREKKESFPLTVTSAQKNPTAFYLCASGSLAVNEQYFGPGTRLTVT.

On this clone itself: Germline and junction disagree at one end, which may indicate a read error. This chain uses TRBV7-7 with TRBJ2-7; 8 bases fit TRBD1. There are 13 residues in the CDR3. Germline-derived CDR1 and CDR2 are SSHAT and FNYEAQ (reference sequence). The CDR3 bases are TGTGCTAGCAGTCCAGGGACAGGCCGGGAGCAGTACTTC. Amino acids: CASSPGTGREQYF.

This clone was counted a few times. The chain is built from TRBV5-4 and TRBJ2-7, with TRBD1 matching 7 bases. Per the germline V gene, CDR1 is SGHNT and CDR2 is YYREEE (reference sequence). With V trimmed by 0 bases and J by 0 bases, 3 bases remained unmatched. CDR3 size: 15 residues. CDR3 DNA: TGTGCCAGCAGCTTGGGACAGGGTCTCTCCTACGAGCAGTACTTC. Translated, it gives CASSLGQGLSYEQYF. Full variable domain (missing parts from reference TRBV5-4 and TRBJ2-7): ETGVTQSPTHLIKTRGQQVTLRCSSQSGHNTVSWYQQALGQGPQFIFQYYREEENGRGNFPPRFSGLQFPNYSSELNVNALELDDSALYLCASSLGQGLSYEQYFGPGTRLTVT.

V and J are TRBV9 and TRBJ2-3; TRBD2 matches 10 bases. CDR1 and CDR2 (germline): SGDLS, YYNGEE. CDR3 length: 18 amino acids. After removal of 3 bases from V and 3 bases from J, the junction contained 13 bases not matched to a gene. The CDR3 DNA sequence: TGTGCCAGCAGCGCTCAAGCGGGGGGGCCTTTTTTGACAGATACGCAGTATTTT. Translation: CASSAQAGGPFLTDTQYF.

In DNA form, the CDR3 reads TGTGCCAGCACCGGGCGGGATACGCAGTATTTT. Residues: CASTGRDTQYF. V gene TRBV12-3 or TRBV12-4 combines with J gene TRBJ2-3; D gene ambiguous. The CDR3 extends over 11 amino acids. V was clipped by 7 bases and J by 6 bases, with 8 bases between them.

The chain employs TRBV30 and TRBJ2-3; perhaps D is TRBD1 or TRBD2 (5 bases each). Germline lookup yields CDR1 GTSNPN and CDR2 SVGIG (reference sequence). V was cut by 2 bases and J by 4 bases, with 16 bases left in between. CDR3 length: 15 residues. CDR3 in DNA: TGTGCCTGGAGTCGGGACCTCCTGAGGCCAGATACGCAGTATTTT. Amino acids: CAWSRDLLRPDTQYF.

This clone was counted a few times. The genes are TRBV5-1 and TRBJ1-3; D remains unclear. The CDR3 consists of 14 residues. V was pared by 4 bases and J by 0 bases, with 8 bases between. Looked up from germline, CDR1 is SGHRS and CDR2 is YFSETQ. The CDR3: CASSPWTSGNTIYF. CDR3 nucleotides: TGCGCCAGCAGCCCATGGACCTCTGGAAACACCATATATTTT.

The rearrangement joins TRBV2 to TRBJ2-7; 8 bases match TRBD1. The CDR3 length is 15 residues. The J segment lost 0 bases and the V segment lost 6 bases, leaving 7 bases of the junction unmatched. From germline, CDR1 is SNHLY and CDR2 FYNNEI. The CDR3: CASRDRDRISYEQYF. CDR3 in DNA: TGTGCCAGCAGGGATCGGGACAGGATCTCCTACGAGCAGTACTTC.

This CDR3 is CASSPLPSLDTEAFF. The DNA for the CDR3 is TGTGCCAGCTCACCATTGCCCAGCCTCGACACTGAAGCTTTCTTT. The rearrangement links TRBV18 to TRBJ1-1; D remains ambiguous. Trimming shortened V by 2 bases and J by 3 bases, and 13 bases separated the two germline ends. The CDR3 is made up of 15 amino acids. CDR1 is KGHSH, CDR2 LQKENI, per germline.

The chain employs TRBV21-1 and TRBJ2-7; the table's TRBD1 call for D was not verified on the DNA. TRBV21-1 is assigned pseudogene status. The CDR3 extends over 16 amino acids. The CDR3 sequence is CASSAGDSTPTYEQYF. Written as DNA, the CDR3 is TGTGCCAGCAGCGCCGGGGACAGTACACCTACCTACGAGCAGTACTTC.